This T cell receptor beta chain was identified during a study of T cell responses to AZD1222 COVID-19 vaccine. Clones were sequenced by immunoSEQ multiplex PCR, and TCRdb holds only the in-frame ones, with some missing. The sample records 150,000 to 200,000 clones, 80% to 95% being singletons. Second-dose recipients at about 4 or about 12 weeks were treated as one pooled group. The source was peripheral blood, collected 28 days after the second AZD1222 dose. This sequence was found in an adult who received the AZD1222 COVID-19 vaccine.

In DNA form, the CDR3 reads TGCGCCAGCAGCTTGACAGGGCGGCCCGGGGAGCTGTTTTTT. The encoded protein is CASSLTGRPGELFF. The gene calls are TRBV5-1 and TRBJ2-2, with a weak D call TRBD1 (6 bases). The CDR3 has 14 amino acids. V gave up 1 base and J gave up 6 bases, with 10 bases separating them. Germline loops: CDR1 SGHRS, CDR2 YFSETQ.